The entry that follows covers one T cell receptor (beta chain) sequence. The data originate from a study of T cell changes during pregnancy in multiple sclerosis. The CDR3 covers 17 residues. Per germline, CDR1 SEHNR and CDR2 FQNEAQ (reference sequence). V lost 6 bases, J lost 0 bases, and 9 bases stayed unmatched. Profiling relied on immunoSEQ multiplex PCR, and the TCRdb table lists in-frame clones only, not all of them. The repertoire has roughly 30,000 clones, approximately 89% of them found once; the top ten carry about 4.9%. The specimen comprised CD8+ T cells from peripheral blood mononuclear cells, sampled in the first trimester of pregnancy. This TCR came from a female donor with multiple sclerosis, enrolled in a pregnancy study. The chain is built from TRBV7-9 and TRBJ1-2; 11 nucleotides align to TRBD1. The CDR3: CASSSGQGADPNYGYTF. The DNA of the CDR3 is TGTGCCAGCAGTTCCGGACAGGGGGCTGATCCTAACTATGGCTACACCTTC.